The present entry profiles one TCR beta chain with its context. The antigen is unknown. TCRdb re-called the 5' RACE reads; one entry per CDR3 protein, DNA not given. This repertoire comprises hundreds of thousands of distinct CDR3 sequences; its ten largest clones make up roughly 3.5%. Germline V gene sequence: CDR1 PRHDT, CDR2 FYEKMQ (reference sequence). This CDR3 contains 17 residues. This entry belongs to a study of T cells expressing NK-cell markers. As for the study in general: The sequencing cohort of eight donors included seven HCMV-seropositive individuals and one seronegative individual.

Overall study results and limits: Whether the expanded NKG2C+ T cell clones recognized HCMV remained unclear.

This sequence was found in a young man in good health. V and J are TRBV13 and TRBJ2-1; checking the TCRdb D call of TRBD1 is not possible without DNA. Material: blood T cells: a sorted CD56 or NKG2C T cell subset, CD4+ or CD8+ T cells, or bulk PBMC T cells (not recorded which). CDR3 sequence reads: CASSHRPDSPGDNEQFF.